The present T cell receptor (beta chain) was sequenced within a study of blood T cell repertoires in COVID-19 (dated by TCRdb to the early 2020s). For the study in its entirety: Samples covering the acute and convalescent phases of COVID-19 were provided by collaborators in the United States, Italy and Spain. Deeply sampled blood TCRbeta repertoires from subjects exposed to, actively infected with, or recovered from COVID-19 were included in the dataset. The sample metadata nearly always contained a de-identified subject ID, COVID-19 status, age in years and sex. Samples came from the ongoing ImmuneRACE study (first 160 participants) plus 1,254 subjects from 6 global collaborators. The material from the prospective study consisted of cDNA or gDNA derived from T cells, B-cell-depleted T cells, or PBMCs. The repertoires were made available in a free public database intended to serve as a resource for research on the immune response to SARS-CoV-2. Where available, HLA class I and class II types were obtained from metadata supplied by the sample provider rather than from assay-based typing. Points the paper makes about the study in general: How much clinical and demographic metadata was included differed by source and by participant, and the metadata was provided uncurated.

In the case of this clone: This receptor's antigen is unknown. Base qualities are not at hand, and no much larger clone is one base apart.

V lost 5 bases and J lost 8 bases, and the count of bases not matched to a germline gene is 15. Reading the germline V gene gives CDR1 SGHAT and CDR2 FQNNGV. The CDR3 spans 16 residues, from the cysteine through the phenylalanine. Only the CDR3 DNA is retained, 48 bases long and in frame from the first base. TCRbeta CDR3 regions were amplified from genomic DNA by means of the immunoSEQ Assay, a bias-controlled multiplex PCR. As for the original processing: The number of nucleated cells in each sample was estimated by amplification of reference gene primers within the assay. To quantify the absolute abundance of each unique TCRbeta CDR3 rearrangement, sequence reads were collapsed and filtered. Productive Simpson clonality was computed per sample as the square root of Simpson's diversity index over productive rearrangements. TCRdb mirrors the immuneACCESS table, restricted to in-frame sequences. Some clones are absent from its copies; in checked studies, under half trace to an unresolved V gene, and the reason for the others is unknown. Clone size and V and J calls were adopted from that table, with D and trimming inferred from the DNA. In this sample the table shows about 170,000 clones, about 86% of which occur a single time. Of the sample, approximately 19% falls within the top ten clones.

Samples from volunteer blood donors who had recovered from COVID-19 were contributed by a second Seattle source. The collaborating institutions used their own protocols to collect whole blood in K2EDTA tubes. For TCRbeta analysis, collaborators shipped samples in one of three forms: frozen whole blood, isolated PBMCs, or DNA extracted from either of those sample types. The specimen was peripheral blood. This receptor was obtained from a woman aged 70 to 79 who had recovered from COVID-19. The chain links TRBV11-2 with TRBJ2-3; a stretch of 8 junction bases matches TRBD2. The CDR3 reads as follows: CASSPPGLGPVGTQYF. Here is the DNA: TGTGCCAGCAGCCCCCCGGGACTAGGGCCCGTTGGTACGCAGTATTTT. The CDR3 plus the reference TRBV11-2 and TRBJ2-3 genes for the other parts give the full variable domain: EAGVAQSPRYKIIEKRQSVAFWCNPISGHATLYWYQQILGQGPKLLIQFQNNGVVDDSQLPKDRFSAERLKGVDSTLKIQPAKLEDSAVYLCASSPPGLGPVGTQYFGPGTRLTVL.